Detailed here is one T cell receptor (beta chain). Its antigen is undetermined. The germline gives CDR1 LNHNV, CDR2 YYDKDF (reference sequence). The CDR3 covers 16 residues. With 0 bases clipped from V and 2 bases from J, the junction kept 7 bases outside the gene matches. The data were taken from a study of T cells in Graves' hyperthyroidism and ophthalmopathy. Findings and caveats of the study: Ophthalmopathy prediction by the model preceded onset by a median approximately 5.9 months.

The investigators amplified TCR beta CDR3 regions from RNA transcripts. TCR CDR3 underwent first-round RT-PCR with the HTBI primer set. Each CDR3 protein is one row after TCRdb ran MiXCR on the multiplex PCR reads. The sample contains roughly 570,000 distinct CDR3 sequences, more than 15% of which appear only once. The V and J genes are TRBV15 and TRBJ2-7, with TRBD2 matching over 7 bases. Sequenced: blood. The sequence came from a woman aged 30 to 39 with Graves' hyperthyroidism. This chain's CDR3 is CATSRDGAGDTYEQYF. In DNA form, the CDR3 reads TGTGCCACCAGCAGAGATGGGGCGGGGGATACCTACGAGCAGTACTTC.